The T cell receptor beta chain under discussion was sequenced for a study of CD8+ T cells in alopecia areata. Study-wide context: Each day, treated patients took oral tofacitinib twice, at 5 to 10 mg per dose.

The sample holds a few counts of this clone. Sequencing used cDNA as its template, made by extracting RNA and reverse transcribing it. The data were produced by immunoSEQ multiplex PCR, yet TCRdb's version contains in-frame clones alone and is incomplete. The data show more than 85,000 clones, 35% to 45% seen once. Trimming removed 8 bases from V and 1 base from J; junction bases left unmatched: 8. CDR1 and CDR2 from the germline V gene are SQVTM and ANQGSEA. This CDR3 spans 14 amino acids. The gene calls are TRBV29-1 and TRBJ2-1, with 7 bases identical to TRBD1. This TCR was recovered from a human donor with alopecia areata. The sequencing sample was made of CD4+ T cells sorted from blood. DNA for the CDR3: TGCAGCTTCTTGGACAGGAAGTCCTACAATGAGCAGTTCTTC. As protein: CSFLDRKSYNEQFF.